One and the same sample provided the 14 T cell receptor beta chains below, sequenced in a study of beta chain features in type 1 diabetes. Study-wide points: Shorter TCRB CDR3s, moderately but significantly so, were found in Type 1 diabetes patients in all four CD4+ subsets.

The antigens for these receptors are not known. Of the isolated RNA, all was reverse transcribed, and so the sequenced material was expressed TCRB transcripts. Using immunoSEQ multiplex PCR, the repertoire was profiled, and TCRdb retains in-frame clones only, with some absent. The profile shows about 160,000 clones, 9% of them singletons. Material: central memory CD4+ T cells from blood. The receptors come from a woman in her twenties or thirties with type 1 diabetes.

The V gene is TRBV5-1, the J gene TRBJ2-7; TRBD2 matches 12 bases. Germline V CDR1 and CDR2: SGHRS, YFSETQ. J lost 4 bases, V lost 3 bases, and 2 bases had no gene match. The CDR3 has 14 residues. CDR3 in amino acids: CASSWGLAGYEQYF. The CDR3 coding sequence is TGCGCCAGCAGCTGGGGACTAGCGGGTTACGAGCAGTACTTC.

In this sample, this clone turned up a few times. The genes are TRBV6-5 and TRBJ1-3, with D maybe TRBD1 (5 bases). There are 15 residues in the CDR3. Per germline, CDR1 MNHEY and CDR2 SVGAGI. V was pared by 6 bases and J by 2 bases, with 14 bases between. CDR3 DNA sequence: TGTGCCAGCAGGCCAGACAGAGACCCTGGAAACACCATATATTTT. The encoded protein is CASRPDRDPGNTIYF.

This clone was seen a handful of times. The chain employs TRBV7-3 and TRBJ2-1, with 10 bases matching TRBD2. Trimming removed 4 bases from V and 10 bases from J; junction bases left unmatched: 4. Germline values: CDR1 SGHTA, CDR2 FQGTGA. This CDR3 has 13 residues. CDR3 residues: CASSSTTSGEQFF. The CDR3 nucleotides are TGTGCCAGCAGCTCCACGACTAGCGGGGAGCAGTTCTTC.

The V call is TRBV4-2, the J call TRBJ1-2; 9 bases are shared with TRBD1. The CDR3 runs to 14 residues. Looked up from germline, CDR1 is LGHNA and CDR2 is YNFKEQ. With V trimmed by 8 bases and J by 3 bases, 7 bases remained unmatched. CDR3 in amino acids: CASARTGADYGYTF. CDR3 nucleotides: TGTGCCAGCGCCAGGACAGGGGCGGACTATGGCTACACCTTC.

V usage is TRBV30 and J usage is TRBJ1-5; perhaps TRBD1 as D (6 bases). The germline V gene encodes CDR1 GTSNPN and CDR2 SVGIG (reference sequence). The CDR3 runs to 14 residues. Trimming shortened V by 2 bases and J by 5 bases, and 13 bases separated the two germline ends. In nucleotides, the CDR3 is TGTGCCTGGAGTCCTGCAGGGGCGCATCAGCCCCAGCATTTT. It yields the protein CAWSPAGAHQPQHF.

This clone occurred a few times. This CDR3 is CASLNRGGTEAFF. In nucleotides, the CDR3 is TGCGCCAGCCTAAACAGGGGGGGCACTGAAGCTTTCTTT. The chain joins TRBV5-1 to TRBJ1-1, with 8 bases that match TRBD1. V gave up 7 bases and J gave up 4 bases; unmatched junction bases: 6. The CDR3 consists of 13 residues. From germline, CDR1 is SGHRS and CDR2 YFSETQ.

This clone was picked up a small number of times. The V call is TRBV2, the J call TRBJ2-1; 8 bases are a match to TRBD2. Germline V gene lookup returns CDR1 SNHLY and CDR2 FYNNEI. Trimming removed 9 bases from V and 5 bases from J; junction bases left unmatched: 12. The CDR3 extends over 15 amino acids. CDR3 DNA: TGTGCCAGAGGTGAGGCGGGAGGTCGAGACAATGAGCAGTTCTTC. Amino acid sequence: CARGEAGGRDNEQFF.

The chain links TRBV21-1 to TRBJ2-7; TRBD2 is the table's D call, not checked against the DNA. TRBV21-1 is designated a pseudogene. CDR3 size: 17 residues. CDR3 in amino acids: CASSQELAGVNGYEQYF. In DNA, the CDR3 is TGTGCCAGCAGCCAAGAACTAGCGGGAGTGAACGGCTACGAGCAGTACTTC.

This clone has a handful of counts. The chain recombines TRBV6-5 with TRBJ2-1, with TRBD2 identical over 10 bases. CDR1 and CDR2 (germline): MNHEY, SVGAGI. V shed 5 bases and J 7 bases; nucleotides not matched to a gene: 2. The CDR3 has 13 residues. The CDR3 region has the DNA TGTGCCAGCAGTAGCGGGAGGGATAATGAGCAGTTCTTC. This encodes CASSSGRDNEQFF.

This clone was counted between two and nine times. The chain couples TRBV11-2 to TRBJ2-3, with a tentative D call TRBD1 (6 bases). Trimming left V 8 bases short and J 5 bases short, with 17 bases between. The CDR3 is 14 residues long. The germline V gene encodes CDR1 SGHAT and CDR2 FQNNGV. CDR3 nucleotides: TGTGCCAGCGGGGGCTGGGCCGCGGGAGATACGCAGTATTTT. Amino acid sequence: CASGGWAAGDTQYF.

The chain links TRBV28 to TRBJ2-7, with 7 bases lining up with TRBD2. The length of the CDR3 is 16 residues. Germline-derived CDR1 and CDR2 are MDHEN and SYDVKM. Losses at the gene ends were 3 bases for V and 3 bases for J; bases not matched to a gene: 11. The DNA for the CDR3 is TGTGCCAGCAGTTTGGTGCTCGGGGAGGGGAACTACGAGCAGTACTTC. Its protein product is CASSLVLGEGNYEQYF.

V is TRBV28 and J is TRBJ2-5, with 9 bases matching TRBD2. With 8 bases clipped from V and 5 bases from J, the junction kept 15 bases outside the gene matches. This CDR3 has 16 amino acids. CDR1 is MDHEN and CDR2 is SYDVKM in the germline V gene. CDR3 bases: TGTGCCAGCGTTCACTCAGCGGGAGGCCCCGATGAGACCCAGTACTTC. As protein: CASVHSAGGPDETQYF.

In this sample, this clone turned up a few times. The rearrangement joins TRBV15 to TRBJ1-5, with 8 bases identical to TRBD1. The CDR3 totals 15 residues. The germline V gene encodes CDR1 LNHNV and CDR2 YYDKDF (reference sequence). V lost 2 bases to trimming and J lost 9 bases; unmatched junction nucleotides: 9. CDR3 nucleotides: TGTGCCACCAGCAGAAGCGGGACAGGTCAGGCGCCCCAGCATTTT. It encodes CATSRSGTGQAPQHF.

The chain joins TRBV5-6 to TRBJ1-2; TRBD1 aligns across 9 bases. The germline V gene encodes CDR1 SGHDT and CDR2 YYEEEE. Trimming at V came to 4 bases and at J to 4 bases, leaving 5 bases not matched to a gene. CDR3 size: 14 residues. The chain's CDR3 is CASSRDRAIYGYTF. DNA of the CDR3: TGTGCCAGCAGCCGGGACAGGGCAATCTATGGCTACACCTTC. The variable domain in full, completed from reference TRBV5-6 and TRBJ1-2, reads DAGVTQSPTHLIKTRGQQVTLRCSPKSGHDTVSWYQQALGQGPQFIFQYYEEEERQRGNFPDRFSGHQFPNYSSELNVNALLLGDSALYLCASSRDRAIYGYTFGSGTRLTVV.